This T cell receptor (beta chain) was recovered during a study of blood T cell repertoires in COVID-19. Study details: Spain, Italy and the United States supplied samples that represented acute and convalescent COVID-19. The analysed material was cDNA or gDNA that came from T cells, B-cell-depleted T cells, or PBMCs.

In the original workflow: Counts of nucleated cells, estimated from reference gene primer amplification, were obtained. TCRdb's table, derived via immunoSEQ multiplex PCR, lists solely in-frame clones and lacks some. V and J calls and clone size follow that table, whereas D and trimming were derived from the DNA. The sample has 120,000 or so clones, around 78% seen once. With 6 bases clipped from V and 0 bases from J, the junction kept 3 bases outside the gene matches. Germline V gene sequence: CDR1 KGHSH, CDR2 LQKENI. The length of the CDR3 is 15 residues. The TCR originated in a man between 65 and 85 years old with acute or convalescent COVID-19. The sequencing input was peripheral blood. J is TRBJ2-2 and V is TRBV18; TRBD1 matches 8 bases. The CDR3 sequence: CASSQGAANTGELFF. The CDR3 DNA is TGTGCCAGCTCGCAGGGGGCAGCGAACACCGGGGAGCTGTTTTTT.